This T cell receptor beta chain originates from a study of cytomegalovirus exposure and HLA in healthy donors. Study conclusions and caveats: Three chains linked to CMV were shown in vitro to be specific for CMV antigens. Associated with cytomegalovirus, according to the listing, were some 150 TCR beta chains.

This clone was counted a few times. Antigen unknown. Germline V gene data show CDR1 as LNHDA and CDR2 as SQIVND (reference sequence). The CDR3 extends over 14 amino acids. The V end was cut by 0 bases, the J end by 2 bases, with 7 bases between. Primers for the PCR totalled 60 Vbeta and 13 Jbeta. Data came from immunoSEQ multiplex PCR; TCRdb stores just in-frame clones and leaves some out. The sample holds about 140,000 clones; roughly 80% are singletons and the top ten take around 4.5%. This clonotype was sampled from a man aged 35 to 55 in good health and CMV-seropositive. The chain recombines TRBV19 with TRBJ1-2; possible D gene TRBD1, 5 bases. The sequencing sample was made of PBMCs. In nucleotides, the CDR3 is TGTGCCAGTAGTATAGAAGGGGCGAACTATGGCTACACCTTC. It encodes CASSIEGANYGYTF.